The subject of this entry is one T cell receptor (beta chain). Treatment meaning: randomized to nivolumab then ipilimumab (arm A) or the reverse (arm B). Sorted cells were live CD3+CD8+, lacking CD19 and CD56, from PBMCs. Produced via immunoSEQ multiplex PCR; TCRdb's table is partial and in-frame only. The sample lists 20,000 to 25,000 clones, 82% occurring once. The sample belongs to a study of sequential checkpoint blockade in melanoma. Study-level background: First-line arms were nivolumab then ipilimumab, or the reverse, randomized 1:1.

Germline V CDR1 and CDR2: MNHEY, SMNVEV (reference sequence). The CDR3 is made up of 14 amino acids. Trimming left V 2 bases short and J 0 bases short, with 7 bases between. This clonotype was sampled from a human donor with melanoma. This specimen consisted of CD8+ T cells sorted from blood (inferred from file names), obtained from a patient given nivolumab and ipilimumab in sequence. The chain uses TRBV27 and TRBJ1-1, with no clear D. The CDR3 coding sequence is TGTGCCAGCAGTTTAAACTTCTTGAACACTGAAGCTTTCTTT. It encodes CASSLNFLNTEAFF.